Shown below are 3 T cell receptor beta chains from a single sample sequenced in a study of cytomegalovirus exposure and HLA in healthy donors. 60 Vbeta and 13 Jbeta primers were used in PCR. Data came from immunoSEQ multiplex PCR; TCRdb stores just in-frame clones and leaves some out. The sample shows hundreds of thousands of clones, 80% to 85% of them seen only once. Sequenced input: PBMCs. The receptors derive from a boy younger than 10 in good health and CMV-seronegative.

V is TRBV5-1 and J is TRBJ2-1; D unclear. Germline V gene lookup returns CDR1 SGHRS and CDR2 YFSETQ. CDR3 size: 14 residues. Trimming shortened V by 0 bases and J by 4 bases, and 8 bases separated the two germline ends. The CDR3 sequence: CASSLDSPYNEQFF. The CDR3 coding sequence is TGCGCCAGCAGCTTGGACAGCCCATACAATGAGCAGTTCTTC.

The V gene is TRBV18, the J gene TRBJ2-1; 8 nucleotides line up with TRBD2. The germline gives CDR1 KGHSH, CDR2 LQKENI. V lost 2 bases, J lost 9 bases, and 6 bases stayed unmatched. The CDR3 sequence is 14 residues long. The CDR3 nucleotides are TGTGCCAGCTCACCATCAAGCGGGAGTCGTGAGCAGTTCTTC. Translated: CASSPSSGSREQFF.

In this sample, this clone turned up a few times. The rearrangement joins TRBV5-1 to TRBJ2-1, with TRBD2 matching 11 bases. CDR3 size: 18 residues. Germline CDR1 reads SGHRS; CDR2 reads YFSETQ. J gave up 0 bases and V 0 bases, and 5 bases lay outside the gene matches. The CDR3 coding sequence is TGCGCCAGCAGCTTGGCTAGCGGGGGGCTGAGCTCCTACAATGAGCAGTTCTTC. The encoded protein is CASSLASGGLSSYNEQFF.